A single T cell receptor beta chain is shown here with its context. Its antigen is undetermined. The data were taken from a study of CD8+ T cells in alopecia areata. Study information: In an open-label trial, patients got 5 to 10 mg tofacitinib twice daily. Tofacitinib exposure lasted 6 to 18 months, followed by 6 months off drug.

The study's findings and limits: Because one nonresponder was included, the link of baseline CD8+ expansion to response is considered uncertain.

Following RNA extraction, reverse transcription yielded cDNA that acted as the sequencing template. Clones were sequenced by immunoSEQ multiplex PCR, and TCRdb holds only the in-frame ones, with some missing. The table records tens of thousands of clones, about 45% of them present only once. The germline gives CDR1 SGHAT, CDR2 FQNNGV. The CDR3 has 14 residues. V was shortened by 4 bases and J by 3 bases, with 13 bases between the two germline ends. Treatment indicated: oral pan-JAK inhibitor, 5-10 mg twice daily. Alopecia areata patients provided lesional scalp punch biopsies and peripheral blood, both collected for the study.

The TCR comes from a human donor with alopecia areata. Sample: CD8+ T cells sorted from blood, taken around week 37, from a patient treated with tofacitinib. The chain uses TRBV11-2 and TRBJ2-7; D perhaps matches TRBD2 (6 bases). CDR3 bases: TGTGCCAGCAGCTGGAGGGACTCCGACTACGAGCAGTACTTC. Encoded protein: CASSWRDSDYEQYF.